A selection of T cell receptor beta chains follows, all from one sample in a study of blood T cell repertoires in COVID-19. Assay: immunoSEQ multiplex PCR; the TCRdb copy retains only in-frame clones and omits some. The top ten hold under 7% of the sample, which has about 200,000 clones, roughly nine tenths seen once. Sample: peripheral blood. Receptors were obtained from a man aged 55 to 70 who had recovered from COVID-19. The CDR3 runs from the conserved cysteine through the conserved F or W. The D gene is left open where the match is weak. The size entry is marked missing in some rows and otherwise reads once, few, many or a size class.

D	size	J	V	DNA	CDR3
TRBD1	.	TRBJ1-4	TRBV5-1	TGCGCCAGCAGCTGGATGACAGGGTCCAATGAAAAACTGTTTTTT	CASSWMTGSNEKLFF
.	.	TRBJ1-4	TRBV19	TGTGCCAGTAGTAGCGGACCCGGCGGGAAACTGTTTTTT	CASSSGPGGKLFF
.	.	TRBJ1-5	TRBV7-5	TGTGCCAGAAGGTCAGGGGCTACTCCCAATCAGCCCCAGCATTTT	CARRSGATPNQPQHF
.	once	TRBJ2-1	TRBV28	TGTGCCAGCGGGCCGAATGAGCAGTTCTTC	CASGPNEQFF
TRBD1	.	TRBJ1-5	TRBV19	TGTGCCAGTAGTCCTCAGACAGGGCTGGAGCCCCAGCATTTT	CASSPQTGLEPQHF
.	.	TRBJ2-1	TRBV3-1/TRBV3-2	TGTGCCAGCAGCCCACCGGAGGGCATAAATGAGCAGTTCTTC	CASSPPEGINEQFF
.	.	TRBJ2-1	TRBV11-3	TGTGCCAGCAGCACAGGGTATTACAATGAGCAGTTCTTC	CASSTGYYNEQFF
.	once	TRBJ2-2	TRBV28	TGTGCCAGCACCTCACGGGGTAGCGCCCACACCGGGGAGCTGTTTTTT	CASTSRGSAHTGELFF
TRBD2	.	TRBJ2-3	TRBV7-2	TGTGCCAGCAGCTCTAGCGGGAGCACAGATACGCAGTATTTT	CASSSSGSTDTQYF
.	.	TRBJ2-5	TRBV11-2	TGTGCCAGCAGCTTAGCTGGCAGTCTCCAAGAGACCCAGTACTTC	CASSLAGSLQETQYF
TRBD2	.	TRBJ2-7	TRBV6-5	TGTGCCAGCCTCCTAGCGGGAGTAGGTTCCGAGCAGTACTTC	CASLLAGVGSEQYF
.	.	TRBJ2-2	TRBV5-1	TGCGCCAGCAGCCCACTGGTTAACGGGGAGCTGTTTTTT	CASSPLVNGELFF
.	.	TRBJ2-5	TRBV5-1	TGCGCCAGCAGTCCGGGCGGGTCGGGCGAGACCCAGTACTTC	CASSPGGSGETQYF
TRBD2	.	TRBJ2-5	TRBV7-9	TGTGCCAGCAGCTTGGCTAGCGGGGCGGAGACCCAGTACTTC	CASSLASGAETQYF
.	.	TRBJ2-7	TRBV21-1	TGTGCCAGCAGCAAAGGGCGTCACAGGGCCTACGAGCAGTACTTC	CASSKGRHRAYEQYF
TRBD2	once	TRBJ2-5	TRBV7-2	TGTGCCAGCAGCTTATCGGGGCTGGGAGCGGGAGGGATCCAGTACTTC	CASSLSGLGAGGIQYF
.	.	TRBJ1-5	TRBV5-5	TGTGCCAGCAGCCGTTCAGGCGGGGATCAGCCCCAGCATTTT	CASSRSGGDQPQHF
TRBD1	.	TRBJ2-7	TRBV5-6	TGTGCCAGCAGCTTGCCGACGGGGGGACAGGGGGCGAGGGAGCAGTACTTC	CASSLPTGGQGAREQYF
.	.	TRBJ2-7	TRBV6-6	TGTGCCAGCAGTGACTCCGGGGGGCCCATCTTCAACGAGCAGTACTTC	CASSDSGGPIFNEQYF
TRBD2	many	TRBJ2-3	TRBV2	TGTGCCAGCAGTGATCTCGGGACTAGCGCGCAGTATTTT	CASSDLGTSAQYF
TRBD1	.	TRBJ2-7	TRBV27	TGTGCCAGCAGTAACCCCGGACAGGGGAGGTACGAGCAGTACTTC	CASSNPGQGRYEQYF
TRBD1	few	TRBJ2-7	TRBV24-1	TGTGCCACCAGTGATCGCAGGGGGCTAGGCGAGCAGTACTTC	CATSDRRGLGEQYF
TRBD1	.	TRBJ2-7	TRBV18	TGTGCCAGCTCAGCCGGGACAGGGGAGCATTACTTC	CASSAGTGEHYF
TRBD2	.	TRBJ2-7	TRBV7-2	TGTGCCAGCAGCTTTGGACTAGCGGGAGGGCCCTCCTACGAGCAGTACTTC	CASSFGLAGGPSYEQYF
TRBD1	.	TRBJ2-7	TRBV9	TGTGCCAGCAGCGCCGGACAGGGTCGCGAGCAGTACTTC	CASSAGQGREQYF
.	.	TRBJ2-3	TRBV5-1	TGCGCCAGCAGCTTGGGGACAGACACAGATACGCAGTATTTT	CASSLGTDTDTQYF
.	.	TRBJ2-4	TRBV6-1	TGTGCCAGCAGTGAAGAAGGAGCGATCGCCCTAACCAAAAACATTCAGTACTTC	CASSEEGAIALTKNIQYF
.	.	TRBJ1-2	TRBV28	TGTGCCAGCAGACAGGGCCTGGACTATGGCTACACCTTC	CASRQGLDYGYTF
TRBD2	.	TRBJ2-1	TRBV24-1	TGTGCCACCAGTGACCCTACCAGACTAGCGGGCCTCAATGAGCAGTTCTTC	CATSDPTRLAGLNEQFF
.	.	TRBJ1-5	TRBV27	TGTGCCAGCAGTTTGGGGAGTAATCAGCCCCAGCATTTT	CASSLGSNQPQHF
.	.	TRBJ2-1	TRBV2	TGTGCCAGCAGTGAGGAGGGGAGGTCGTACAATGAGCAGTTCTTC	CASSEEGRSYNEQFF
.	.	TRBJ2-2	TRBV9	TGTGCCAGCAGCGTAGTCGGTAGCGGGAACACCGGGGAGCTGTTTTTT	CASSVVGSGNTGELFF
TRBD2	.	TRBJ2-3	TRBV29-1	TGCAGCCCACGAGCGGGAGGGCCCACAGATACGCAGTATTTT	CSPRAGGPTDTQYF
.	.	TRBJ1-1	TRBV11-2	TGTGCCAGCAGCTCAAGGGGGGGGGTGTACACTGAAGCTTTCTTT	CASSSRGGVYTEAFF
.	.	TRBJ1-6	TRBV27	TGTGCCAGCAGGTCAATACCCCTGAGCTCCTATAATTCACCCCTCCACTTT	CASRSIPLSSYNSPLHF
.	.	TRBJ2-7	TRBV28	TGTGCCAGCAGTTCACCGGGACTTGACATACAGCAGTACTTC	CASSSPGLDIQQYF
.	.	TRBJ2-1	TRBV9	TGTGCCAGCAGCGTAGTTGCTGAGGGAGAGCAGTTCTTC	CASSVVAEGEQFF
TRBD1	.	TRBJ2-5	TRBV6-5	TGTGCCAGCAGCCCAACAGGGGTGGGGTTGACCCAGTACTTC	CASSPTGVGLTQYF
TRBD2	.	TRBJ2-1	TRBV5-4	TGTGCCAGCAGCTTACCAAGCGGGAGGGTTAACAATGAGCAGTTCTTC	CASSLPSGRVNNEQFF
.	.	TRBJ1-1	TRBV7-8	TGTGCCAGCAGCTTAGGGCAGGCGAACACTGAAGCTTTCTTT	CASSLGQANTEAFF
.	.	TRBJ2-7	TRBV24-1	TGTGCCACCAGTGATCAGACTCTTGGCGAGCAGTACTTC	CATSDQTLGEQYF
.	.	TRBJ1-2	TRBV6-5	TGTGCCAGCAGACCCTATACAGGGAATCGGGGCTACACCTTC	CASRPYTGNRGYTF